Sequencing of this T cell receptor (beta chain) was carried out in a study of T cell responses to AZD1222 COVID-19 vaccine. Study-level results: Just a handful of AZD1222 recipients were seropositive at baseline. Without day 14 samples, only post-peak T cell repertoires were studied. Spike-specific TCR breadth and depth rose after two AZD1222 doses. Clonal diversity was possibly underestimated, and white British individuals and females predominated among donors.

Some clones are missing from TCRdb's copy, which holds only in-frame ones; the method was immunoSEQ multiplex PCR. The sample has 100,000 to 150,000 clones; 75% to 90% are singletons. The germline CDR1 and CDR2 sequences are SNHLY and FYNNEI. Trimming took off 6 bases at V and 1 base at J, with 9 bases between the two ends. This CDR3 is 13 amino acids long. In the case of this clone: Its antigen is undetermined.

The chain joins TRBV2 to TRBJ2-5; D is undetermined. The clonotype was recovered from an adult in good health. The sample in question was peripheral blood, obtained on day 0 of AZD1222 vaccination. DNA of the CDR3: TGTGCCAGCAGATCAGCTTTCCAAGAGACCCAGTACTTC. It is translated as CASRSAFQETQYF.